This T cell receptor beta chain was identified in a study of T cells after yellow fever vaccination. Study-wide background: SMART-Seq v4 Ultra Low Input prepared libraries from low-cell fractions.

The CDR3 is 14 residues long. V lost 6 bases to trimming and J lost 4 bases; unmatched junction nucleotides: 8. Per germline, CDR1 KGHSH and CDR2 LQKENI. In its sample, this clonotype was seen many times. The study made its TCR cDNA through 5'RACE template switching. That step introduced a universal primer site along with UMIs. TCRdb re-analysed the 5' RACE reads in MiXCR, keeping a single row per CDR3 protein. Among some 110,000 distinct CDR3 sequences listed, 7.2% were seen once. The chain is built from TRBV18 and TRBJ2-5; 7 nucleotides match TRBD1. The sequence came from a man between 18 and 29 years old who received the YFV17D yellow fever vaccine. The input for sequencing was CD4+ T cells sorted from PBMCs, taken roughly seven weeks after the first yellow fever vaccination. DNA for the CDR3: TGTGCCAGCTCGTTCAGACAGGGTGGAGAGACCCAGTACTTC. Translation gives CASSFRQGGETQYF.